Below, 26 T cell receptor beta chains from the same sample are listed, as sequenced in a study of blood T cell repertoires in COVID-19. Assay used: immunoSEQ multiplex PCR; TCRdb lists only in-frame clones, some missing. The sample holds roughly 300,000 clones; roughly nine tenths are singletons and the top ten take over 1.5%. The sequenced material came from peripheral blood. These receptors were taken from a woman in her 30s with COVID-19, enrolled during active disease.

This clone was seen only a few times. This sequence joins TRBV28 and TRBJ2-3, with D possibly TRBD2 on 6 matching bases. The V end lost 5 bases, the J end lost 9 bases, and 15 bases lay between the germline ends. The CDR3 covers 13 residues. The germline V gene has CDR1 MDHEN and CDR2 SYDVKM. The CDR3 loop reads CASSRDSKLTQYF. CDR3 sequence (DNA): TGTGCCAGCAGTCGGGACTCGAAATTAACGCAGTATTTT.

The V gene is TRBV6-5, the J gene TRBJ1-1; 9 bases match TRBD1. The germline V gene has CDR1 MNHEY and CDR2 SVGAGI. The V segment lost 7 bases and the J segment 6 bases; nucleotides outside the gene matches: 12. The CDR3 runs to 15 residues. CDR3 DNA sequence: TGTGCCAGCACGATCTCACAGGGGGCCCTTTCTGAAGCTTTCTTT. Protein product: CASTISQGALSEAFF.

The chain uses TRBV9 and TRBJ2-3; 7 bases align to TRBD2. Germline values: CDR1 SGDLS, CDR2 YYNGEE. This CDR3 comprises 14 residues. Trimming took 2 bases from V and 7 from J; bases not matched to a gene: 7. CDR3 coding DNA: TGTGCCAGCAGCGTCCAAGCGGGGACTCATACGCAGTATTTT. Protein sequence: CASSVQAGTHTQYF. Combining the CDR3 with reference TRBV9 and TRBJ2-3 gives the whole variable domain DSGVTQTPKHLITATGQRVTLRCSPRSGDLSVYWYQQSLDQGLQFLIQYYNGEERAKGNILERFSAQQFPDLHSELNLSSLELGDSALYFCASSVQAGTHTQYFGPGTRLTVL.

The gene calls are TRBV3-1 (or the pseudogene TRBV3-2) and TRBJ2-3, with TRBD2 matching over 7 bases. CDR3 size: 19 residues. After removal of 4 bases from V and 7 bases from J, the junction contained 23 bases not matched to a gene. CDR1 and CDR2 from the germline V gene are LGHDT and YNNKEL (reference sequence). The CDR3 loop reads CASSRSSAAGTHEWNTQYF. The CDR3 bases are TGTGCCAGCAGCCGGTCTTCCGCAGCGGGGACTCACGAGTGGAATACGCAGTATTTT.

V gene TRBV14 combines with J gene TRBJ1-2; 7 nucleotides align to TRBD1. The CDR3 consists of 13 residues. Germline V gene data show CDR1 as SGHDN and CDR2 as FVKESK. V trimming: 4 bases; J trimming: 7 bases; junction bases outside the gene matches: 6. Written as DNA, the CDR3 is TGTGCCAGCAGCCCGACAGGGTATCGTGGCTACACCTTC. This gives the protein CASSPTGYRGYTF.

The rearrangement links TRBV9 to TRBJ1-1, with TRBD1 matching over 7 bases. The CDR3 covers 12 residues. Losses at the gene ends were 3 bases for V and 8 bases for J; bases not matched to a gene: 4. Germline values: CDR1 SGDLS, CDR2 YYNGEE. CDR3 region: CASSGEDREAFF. DNA for the CDR3: TGTGCCAGCAGCGGGGAGGACAGGGAAGCTTTCTTT.

V is TRBV7-2 and J is TRBJ2-5, with D perhaps matching TRBD2 (5 bases). The V gene's germline CDR1 is SGHTA and CDR2 FQGNSA. Trimming removed 5 bases from V and 4 bases from J, with 17 bases in between. This CDR3 contains 15 residues. The CDR3 sequence: CASSPGVASSETQYF. The CDR3, as DNA: TGTGCCAGCAGCCCCGGGGTAGCGTCGTCAGAGACCCAGTACTTC. Full variable domain (remainder filled in from reference TRBV7-2 and TRBJ2-5): GAGVSQSPSNKVTEKGKDVELRCDPISGHTALYWYRQSLGQGLEFLIYFQGNSAPDKSGLPSDRFSAERTGGSVSTLTIQRTQQEDSAVYLCASSPGVASSETQYFGPGTRLLVL.

V gene TRBV28 combines with J gene TRBJ1-2, with 10 bases matching TRBD1. Germline CDR1 MDHEN, CDR2 SYDVKM. V was pared by 7 bases and J by 4 bases, with 12 bases of the junction left unmatched. CDR3 length: 16 amino acids. The CDR3 DNA is TGTGCCAGCAAACTCTGGACAGGGGGGGAAAGCTATGGCTACACCTTC. It codes for CASKLWTGGESYGYTF.

DNA for the CDR3: TGTGCCAGCCGGGCGGGGGGGAATTCACCCCTCCACTTT. Residues: CASRAGGNSPLHF. The V call is TRBV6-5, the J call TRBJ1-6; possible D gene TRBD1, 5 bases. Trimming cost V 8 bases and J 7 bases, with 12 bases left between them. The CDR3 is 13 residues long. Germline V CDR1 and CDR2: MNHEY, SVGAGI.

The rearrangement uses TRBV2 and TRBJ2-7; 8 nucleotides match TRBD1. This CDR3 is built from 13 residues. V shed 7 bases and J 6 bases; nucleotides not matched to a gene: 8. Germline values: CDR1 SNHLY, CDR2 FYNNEI. The CDR3 region is CASTRETGAEQYF. The CDR3 DNA reads as TGTGCCAGCACAAGGGAGACAGGGGCCGAGCAGTACTTC. The full variable domain, in which reference TRBV2 and TRBJ2-7 provide the parts outside the CDR3, is EPEVTQTPSHQVTQMGQEVILRCVPISNHLYFYWYRQILGQKVEFLVSFYNNEISEKSEIFDDQFSVERPDGSNFTLKIRSTKLEDSAMYFCASTRETGAEQYFGPGTRLTVT.

For the CDR3, the DNA is TGTGCCAGCATCCGGTACGAGGGAGGGGATGGCTACACCTTC. Its protein is CASIRYEGGDGYTF. The J gene is TRBJ1-2, the V gene TRBV2; TRBD1 might be the D (5 bases). The CDR3 spans 14 residues. V was trimmed by 7 bases and J by 6 bases, leaving 18 bases between them. Germline values: CDR1 SNHLY, CDR2 FYNNEI.

The J gene is TRBJ2-1, the V gene TRBV7-2; no clear D. The germline V gene has CDR1 SGHTA and CDR2 FQGNSA. The CDR3 extends over 13 amino acids. The V end lost 2 bases, the J end lost 8 bases, and 10 bases lay between the germline ends. This CDR3 reads CASSLLPSDEQFF. As DNA, the CDR3 is TGTGCCAGCAGCTTACTCCCCTCCGATGAGCAGTTCTTC.

This clone came up once. The CDR3: CATSRDSGGADTQYF. CDR3 nucleotide sequence: TGTGCCACCAGCAGAGATAGCGGGGGGGCAGATACGCAGTATTTT. The chain joins TRBV15 to TRBJ2-3, with 11 bases lining up with TRBD2. With V trimmed by 0 bases and J by 4 bases, 0 bases remained unmatched. This CDR3 is built from 15 residues. The germline V gene has CDR1 LNHNV and CDR2 YYDKDF (reference sequence).

The chain has TRBV4-1 and TRBJ1-5; 7 nucleotides match TRBD1. The CDR3 totals 14 residues. Losses at the gene ends were 6 bases for V and 7 bases for J; bases not matched to a gene: 9. Germline V gene lookup returns CDR1 MGHRA and CDR2 YSYEKL. CDR3 residues: CASRLEQGYQPQHF. The CDR3 region has the DNA TGCGCCAGCAGACTAGAACAGGGGTACCAGCCCCAGCATTTT.

V usage is TRBV7-9 and J usage is TRBJ1-1, with D uncertain. The V gene lost 6 bases and the J gene lost 9 bases, with 11 bases spanning the gap. This CDR3 contains 11 residues. The germline V gene encodes CDR1 SEHNR and CDR2 FQNEAQ (reference sequence). As DNA, the CDR3 is TGTGCCAGCAGATCAGGCGTACAAGCTTTCTTT. This sequence encodes CASRSGVQAFF.

This clone was counted once. The chain combines TRBV4-2 with TRBJ2-4, with 8 nucleotides matching TRBD2. The germline gives CDR1 LGHNA, CDR2 YNFKEQ. The junction had 8 bases not matched to a gene; V was cut back by 4 bases and J by 3 bases. This CDR3 has 16 amino acids. DNA for the CDR3: TGTGCCAGCAGCCTAAATAGCGGGGTTATCAAAAACATTCAGTACTTC. This sequence encodes CASSLNSGVIKNIQYF.

The CDR3 DNA sequence: TGCGCCAGCAGCCAAGCCATTAGCGGGGGGGCCCACGAGCAGTACTTC. Protein product: CASSQAISGGAHEQYF. The chain recombines TRBV4-3 with TRBJ2-7; TRBD2 aligns across 11 bases. The V gene's germline CDR1 is LGHNA and CDR2 YSLEER. CDR3 length: 16 residues. The J segment lost 5 bases and the V segment lost 1 base, leaving 7 bases of the junction unmatched.

This clone was found once. The chain has TRBV9 and TRBJ1-2; TRBD1 agrees at 7 bases. CDR3 length equals 13 residues. From germline, CDR1 is SGDLS and CDR2 YYNGEE. The trim removed 0 bases at V and 7 bases at J, leaving 3 bases unmatched. CDR3: CASSVVRGSGYTF. CDR3 nucleotide sequence: TGTGCCAGCAGCGTAGTCAGGGGGTCTGGCTACACCTTC.

The chain couples TRBV7-2 to TRBJ2-3; no reliable D call. Germline V gene data show CDR1 as SGHTA and CDR2 as FQGNSA. Trimming removed 3 bases at V and 4 bases at J, with 5 bases between. This CDR3 comprises 12 residues. The CDR3 region has the DNA TGTGCCAGCAGCTTTAGCCCAGATACGCAGTATTTT. It encodes CASSFSPDTQYF.

This chain uses TRBV24-1 with TRBJ1-2; 7 bases agree with TRBD1. J was trimmed by 6 bases and V by 4 bases; bases with no gene match: 7. From germline, CDR1 is KGHDR and CDR2 SFDVKD. This CDR3 spans 14 amino acids. CDR3 nucleotide sequence: TGTGCCACCAGTGAGGCTGACAGGGTGCATGGCTACACCTTC. This translates into CATSEADRVHGYTF.

This clone was seen once. The rearrangement joins TRBV7-9 to TRBJ1-2, with D hard to call. Deletions cut 5 bases from V and 7 bases from J, with 17 bases between. CDR3 size: 14 residues. Germline CDR1 and CDR2: SEHNR and FQNEAQ (reference sequence). The CDR3 DNA sequence: TGTGCCAGCAGCCCCCCGGACGGGGTAGCTGGCTACACCTTC. Encoded protein: CASSPPDGVAGYTF.

V and J are TRBV3-1 (or the pseudogene TRBV3-2) and TRBJ2-3; 14 bases fit TRBD2. Germline V gives CDR1 LGHDT, CDR2 YNNKEL (reference sequence). The CDR3 runs to 14 residues. With V trimmed by 4 bases and J by 7 bases, 1 base remained unmatched. As DNA, the CDR3 is TGTGCCAGCAGCCGGACTAGCGGGGGGAATACGCAGTATTTT. Translated, it gives CASSRTSGGNTQYF.

The rearrangement uses TRBV11-1 and TRBJ2-1, with TRBD2 matching 11 bases. This CDR3 is built from 15 residues. V was clipped by 5 bases and J by 8 bases; unmatched bases: 8. Looked up from germline, CDR1 is SGHAT and CDR2 is FQDESV (reference sequence). Here the CDR3 reads CASSPIAGGPYEQFF. CDR3 coding DNA: TGTGCCAGCAGCCCTATAGCGGGGGGGCCCTATGAGCAGTTCTTC.

The chain employs TRBV24-1 and TRBJ1-2; 10 positions agree with TRBD1. Germline CDR1 is KGHDR and CDR2 is SFDVKD. V shed 5 bases, J shed 2 bases, and the junction held 22 bases outside the gene matches. The CDR3 is 21 residues long. CDR3 nucleotides: TGTGCCACCAGTGGGTTTAACTCCGCGGGGACAGGGGCATCGCTCAACTATGGCTACACCTTC. This translates into CATSGFNSAGTGASLNYGYTF.

A single count supports this clone. The chain links TRBV24-1 to TRBJ1-1, with a tentative D call TRBD1 (5 bases). The CDR3 spans 13 residues. Deletions cut 10 bases from V and 5 bases from J, with 16 bases between. CDR1 is KGHDR, CDR2 SFDVKD, per germline. The CDR3 protein is CATRGGEGTEAFF. CDR3 coding DNA: TGTGCCACACGAGGAGGGGAGGGGACTGAAGCTTTCTTT.

The chain carries TRBV4-2 and TRBJ1-1, with 7 bases matching TRBD1. V lost 1 base, J lost 6 bases, and 5 bases stayed unmatched. This CDR3 spans 14 amino acids. The germline V gene has CDR1 LGHNA and CDR2 YNFKEQ. The CDR3 nucleotides are TGTGCCAGCAGCCAAGGGCAGGGGGTACCTGAAGCTTTCTTT. This gives the protein CASSQGQGVPEAFF.